A single T cell receptor beta chain is shown here with its context. Its recognized antigen is unknown. Per-base quality was not reported, and no clone a single base away is much larger than it. These data come from a study of blood T cell repertoires in COVID-19 (dated by TCRdb to the early 2020s). With respect to the entire study: The collaborator samples originated in the United States, Italy and Spain and spanned the acute and convalescent phases of COVID-19. Where available, HLA class I and class II types were obtained from metadata supplied by the sample provider rather than from assay-based typing. Subjects who had been exposed to COVID-19, were actively infected with it, or had recovered from it provided the deeply sampled blood TCRbeta repertoires that made up the dataset. The samples were drawn from two sources: the first 160 participants of the ongoing ImmuneRACE study, and 1,000 to 1,500 subjects contributed by 6 global collaborators. A de-identified subject ID, COVID-19 status, age in years and sex were almost always included in the sample metadata. The repertoires were released in a freely available public database intended as a resource for research on the immune response to SARS-CoV-2. The prospective study material was composed of cDNA or gDNA derived from T cells, B-cell-depleted T cells, or PBMCs.

One collaborating source in Seattle enrolled patients during active infection and followed them longitudinally through the course of disease. Collaborating institutions collected whole blood in K2EDTA tubes following their own protocols. For TCRbeta analysis, collaborator samples were shipped as frozen whole blood, as isolated PBMCs, or as DNA extracted from either sample type. Findings and caveats that apply to the study as a whole: How much clinical and demographic metadata was included differed by source and by participant, and the metadata was provided uncurated.

CDR1 and CDR2, per the germline V gene (reference sequence), are MNHNY and SVGAGI. The CDR3 spans 14 residues, from the cysteine through the phenylalanine. CDR3 DNA is the only sequence kept; it has 42 bases, read in frame from the first base. V is reduced by 4 bases and J by 7 bases, leaving a spacing of 14 bases between them. TCRbeta CDR3 regions were amplified from genomic DNA using the immunoSEQ Assay, a bias-controlled multiplex PCR. Per the original workflow: The number of nucleated cells in each sample was estimated by amplification of reference gene primers within the assay. To quantify the absolute abundance of each unique TCRbeta CDR3 rearrangement, sequence reads were collapsed and filtered. For each sample, productive Simpson clonality was calculated by taking the square root of Simpson's diversity index across productive rearrangements. The table was pulled from immuneACCESS by TCRdb, which kept in-frame rearrangements only. Such tables lose some clones; where checked, under half of the loss comes from unresolved V genes, and the rest has no known cause. For V, J and clone size, that table is used; D and trimming come from the DNA. The sample table records 350,000 to 500,000 clones; 70% to 90% of these occur just once. The ten biggest clones cover roughly 0.76% of the sample.

The rearrangement joined TRBV6-6 to TRBJ1-5; the D gene is not confidently resolved. The TCR comes from a man aged 18 to 29 with COVID-19, enrolled during active disease. The sample taken for sequencing was peripheral blood. The CDR3 region reads CASSSQEAEQPQHF. The DNA sequence is TGTGCCAGCAGTTCCCAGGAGGCAGAACAGCCCCAGCATTTT.